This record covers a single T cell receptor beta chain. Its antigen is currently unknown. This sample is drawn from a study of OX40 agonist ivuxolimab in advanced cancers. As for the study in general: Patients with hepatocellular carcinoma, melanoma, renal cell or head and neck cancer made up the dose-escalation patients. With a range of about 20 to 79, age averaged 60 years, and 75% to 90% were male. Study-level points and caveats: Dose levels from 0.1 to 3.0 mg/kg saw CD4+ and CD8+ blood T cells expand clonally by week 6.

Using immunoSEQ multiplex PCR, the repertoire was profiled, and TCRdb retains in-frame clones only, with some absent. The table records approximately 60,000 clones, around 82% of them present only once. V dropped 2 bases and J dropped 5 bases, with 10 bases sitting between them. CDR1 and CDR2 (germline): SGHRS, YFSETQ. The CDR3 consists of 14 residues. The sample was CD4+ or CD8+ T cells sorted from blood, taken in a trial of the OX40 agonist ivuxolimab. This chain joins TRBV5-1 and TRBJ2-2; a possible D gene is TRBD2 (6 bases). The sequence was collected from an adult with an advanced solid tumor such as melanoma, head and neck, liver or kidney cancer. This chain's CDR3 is CASSFARGTGELFF. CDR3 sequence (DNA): TGCGCCAGCAGCTTCGCCCGGGGGACCGGGGAGCTGTTTTTT.